Listed below are T cell receptor beta chains from one sample, sequenced in a study of read filtering for tumor transcriptome and immune sequencing. MiXCR was run by TCRdb on the reads, yielding one entry per CDR3 protein. The sample records some 48,000 distinct CDR3 sequences, roughly 19% being singletons. Source material: a population of CD138-negative cells sorted from bone marrow. These TCRs come from a donor at least 40 years old with multiple myeloma. The conserved cysteine and the conserved F or W are not part of the CDR3 here.

v_call	cdr3_aa
TRBV2	ASSQDLPRVSGANVLT
TRBV19	ASSITGPAQNIQY
TRBV3-1	ASSSWSGTGELF
TRBV20-1	SAEAGNEQF
TRBV7-6	ASSLGTAGEQY
TRBV6-5	ASSYSNGRGSNEQF
TRBV29-1	SVEVGLGSYEQY
TRBV18	ASSPTRQNYNEQF
TRBV12-3/TRBV12-4	AIIRLAPNEQY
TRBV9	ASSPTVLYNEQF
TRBV18	ASSASVDTEAF
TRBV6-5	ASSHTSGANTGELF
TRBV12-3/TRBV12-4	ASLSLGLYNEQF
TRBV6-1	ASSEASGRSIEQF
TRBV12-3/TRBV12-4	ASRERGTVNNEQF
TRBV19	ASSPRGGRTDTQY
TRBV7-9	ASSFSGLGTDTQY
TRBV6-4	ASSPEAPTGELF
TRBV5-1	ASSLGRNNQPQH
TRBV20-1	SARVGLNQPQH
TRBV14	ASSPGLAGDTYEQY
TRBV6-2/TRBV6-3	ASSQLLQGPNEQF
TRBV19	ATTPPPGRGSYNEQF
TRBV7-9	ASSLRDTEAF
TRBV12-3/TRBV12-4	ASRRSQGGDEQY
TRBV4-3	ASSQVGVRTEAF
TRBV10-3	AISDQDTDTQY
TRBV19	ASSILGGLNNEQF
TRBV7-8	ASSFTDRENEKLF
TRBV6-2/TRBV6-3	ASSYAGEQF
TRBV6-6	ASSYSDRGQNEQY
TRBV30	AWSWGTVGAF
TRBV12-3/TRBV12-4	ASSLRGPRGETQY
TRBV20-1	SASSSLAISTDTQY
TRBV5-1	ASTRGPQETQY
TRBV11-2	ASSRDGTVYEQY
TRBV20-1	SAPSDHEQY
TRBV29-1	SVQQSPDYGYT
TRBV12-3/TRBV12-4	ASRSSGRDGYT
TRBV2	ASSRQTNTEAF
TRBV20-1	SANPGGVKDTQY